The text below deals with one T cell receptor (beta chain). Profiled with immunoSEQ multiplex PCR; TCRdb holds only in-frame clones, not every one. The sample shows roughly 89,000 clones, around 93% of them seen only once. The sample belongs to a study of T cell changes during pregnancy in multiple sclerosis. V lost 4 bases, J lost 1 base, and 6 bases stayed unmatched. The V gene's germline CDR1 is GTSNPN and CDR2 SVGIG (reference sequence). CDR3 length: 15 residues. The TCR sequence derives from a female donor with multiple sclerosis, enrolled in a pregnancy study. Sequencing used peripheral blood, obtained in the first trimester of pregnancy. V and J are TRBV30 and TRBJ1-4; 7 bases match TRBD1. The CDR3 reads CAWTPRQGTNEKLFF. CDR3 nucleotides: TGTGCCTGGACCCCAAGACAGGGAACTAATGAAAAACTGTTTTTT.